This passage covers 30 T cell receptor beta chains from one sample sequenced in a study of CD8 T cells in ankylosing spondylitis. Each CDR3 protein is one row after TCRdb ran MiXCR on the 5' RACE reads. The sample includes some 270,000 distinct CDR3 sequences, around 32% of them seen just once. What was sequenced was blood, either unsorted or a sorted T cell fraction (not recorded which). Every receptor here comes from a male donor with ankylosing spondylitis or in good health (not recorded which).

In its sample, this clonotype was seen a few times. The gene calls are TRBV20-1 and TRBJ2-1, with D maybe TRBD2 (7 bases). Trimming removed 5 bases at V and 4 bases at J, with 15 bases between. There are 14 residues in the CDR3. Germline V lookup: CDR1 DFQATT, CDR2 SNEGSKA (reference sequence). CDR3 in DNA: TGCAGTGCTCAGTGGGGGGGGCCATACAATGAGCAGTTCTTC. It yields the protein CSAQWGGPYNEQFF.

The chain links TRBV6-6 to TRBJ2-5; TRBD1 might be the D (6 bases). The V end lost 5 bases, the J end lost 3 bases, and 10 bases lay between the germline ends. The germline V gene has CDR1 MNHNY and CDR2 SVGAGI (reference sequence). This CDR3 spans 13 amino acids. The CDR3 region is CASSRRTEETQYF. The CDR3, as DNA: TGTGCCAGCAGTCGACGGACAGAAGAGACCCAGTACTTC.

This chain connects TRBV24-1 to TRBJ2-1; D might be TRBD1 or TRBD2, each matching 7 bases. The CDR3 extends over 14 amino acids. Trimming left V 4 bases short and J 8 bases short, with 14 bases between. In germline, CDR1 is KGHDR, CDR2 SFDVKD. CDR3 DNA: TGTGCCACCAGTGACTGGGAGGGGGCGGATGAGCAGTTCTTC. It yields the protein CATSDWEGADEQFF.

V and J are TRBV5-1 and TRBJ1-1, with D possibly matching TRBD1 (5 bases). V was cut by 1 base and J by 5 bases, with 12 bases left in between. The CDR3 spans 14 residues. Germline CDR1 reads SGHRS; CDR2 reads YFSETQ. The CDR3 nucleotides are TGCGCCAGCAGCTTGCGGGGGATGGGGACTGAAGCTTTCTTT. Translated: CASSLRGMGTEAFF.

This clonotype was seen only a few times. The V and J genes are TRBV29-1 and TRBJ1-5; no clear D. This CDR3 is 12 amino acids long. Trimming pared 5 bases from V and 7 bases from J, leaving 12 bases between. Germline V gene data show CDR1 as SQVTM and CDR2 as ANQGSEA. The CDR3 region is CSVSDADQPQHF. The CDR3 DNA is TGCAGCGTTTCCGACGCGGACCAGCCCCAGCATTTT.

There are many counts of this clonotype. V and J are TRBV20-1 and TRBJ2-5; 9 bases line up with TRBD1. CDR3 length: 13 residues. V shed 5 bases, J shed 7 bases, and the junction held 8 bases outside the gene matches. Germline-derived CDR1 and CDR2 are DFQATT and SNEGSKA (reference sequence). The CDR3 protein is CSAWDRAEGTQYF. The CDR3 DNA sequence: TGCAGTGCTTGGGACAGGGCAGAAGGGACCCAGTACTTC.

In this sample, this clonotype turned up a few times. The CDR3 DNA sequence: TGCAGTGCTAGAGATCGGGGGGGCAGAAGCAATCAGCCCCAGCATTTT. Amino acid sequence: CSARDRGGRSNQPQHF. The gene calls are TRBV20-1 and TRBJ1-5, with a tentative D call TRBD1 (6 bases). Germline V gene sequence: CDR1 DFQATT, CDR2 SNEGSKA (reference sequence). V lost 0 bases to trimming and J lost 1 base, with 13 bases between them. The CDR3 covers 16 residues.

The chain carries TRBV20-1 and TRBJ2-7, with 8 bases matching TRBD2. The CDR3 is made up of 15 amino acids. The V segment lost 1 base and the J segment 2 bases; nucleotides outside the gene matches: 7. Germline V lookup: CDR1 DFQATT, CDR2 SNEGSKA (reference sequence). The CDR3 protein is CSARARTGGPYEQYF. In DNA, the CDR3 is TGCAGTGCTAGAGCCCGGACGGGGGGGCCCTACGAGCAGTACTTC.

This rearrangement joins TRBV12-3 or TRBV12-4 to TRBJ1-6; no definite D call. The V and J ends lost 3 bases and 9 bases respectively, with 12 bases between them. The CDR3 extends over 14 amino acids. The CDR3 DNA follows: TGTGCCAGCAGTTTTGAGTTGGTTATTTCACCCCTCCACTTT. Its protein product is CASSFELVISPLHF.

This chain connects TRBV7-8 to TRBJ2-5, with unresolved D. V was shortened by 5 bases and J by 1 base, with 11 bases between the two germline ends. Germline V gene lookup returns CDR1 SGHVS and CDR2 FQNEAQ. There are 14 residues in the CDR3. This chain's CDR3 is CASSTKVVQETQYF. The DNA for the CDR3 is TGTGCCAGCAGCACGAAGGTGGTCCAAGAGACCCAGTACTTC.

This chain links TRBV5-5 with TRBJ2-5; D might be TRBD1 (6 bases). Germline V gene data show CDR1 as SGHKS and CDR2 as YYEKEE (reference sequence). There are 16 residues in the CDR3. Between the trimmed V and J ends, which lost 1 base and 5 bases, there was a span of 18 bases. CDR3 nucleotide sequence: TGTGCCAGCAGCTTGCCACGGGACAACCCTGAGGAGACCCAGTACTTC. As protein: CASSLPRDNPEETQYF.

V gene TRBV7-9 combines with J gene TRBJ2-5, with D unclear. The CDR3 spans 15 residues. The germline V gene encodes CDR1 SEHNR and CDR2 FQNEAQ (reference sequence). Trimming removed 1 base at V and 1 base at J, with 10 bases between. This chain's CDR3 is CASSLVPLPQETQYF. CDR3 DNA: TGTGCCAGCAGCTTAGTGCCCCTGCCCCAAGAGACCCAGTACTTC.

This clonotype was counted ten times or more. This chain uses TRBV10-3 with TRBJ2-7; maybe TRBD2 (5 bases). Germline V gene data show CDR1 as ENHRY and CDR2 as SYGVKD. The CDR3 length is 12 residues. The V end lost 3 bases, the J end lost 5 bases, and 8 bases lay between the germline ends. The CDR3 loop reads CAISDLRDEQYF. The CDR3 DNA is TGTGCCATCAGTGATTTGAGGGACGAGCAGTACTTC.

The rearrangement links TRBV5-1 to TRBJ2-3; 8 nucleotides align to TRBD1. Trimming at V came to 3 bases and at J to 6 bases, leaving 9 bases not matched to a gene. The CDR3 extends over 15 amino acids. Germline CDR1 is SGHRS and CDR2 is YFSETQ. The CDR3 loop reads CASSSNSGDRDTQYF. The DNA of the CDR3 is TGCGCCAGCAGCTCTAATTCCGGGGACAGGGATACGCAGTATTTT. Filled out from reference TRBV5-1 and TRBJ2-3, the complete variable domain reads KAGVTQTPRYLIKTRGQQVTLSCSPISGHRSVSWYQQTPGQGLQFLFEYFSETQRNKGNFPGRFSGRQFSNSRSEMNVSTLELGDSALYLCASSSNSGDRDTQYFGPGTRLTVL.

The chain uses TRBV12-3 or TRBV12-4 and TRBJ1-1, with D unresolved. The CDR3 has 13 residues. Trimming pared 3 bases from V and 4 bases from J, leaving 9 bases between. CDR3 sequence (DNA): TGTGCCAGCAGTTTTGGGAAAATCACTGAAGCTTTCTTT. Translating it yields CASSFGKITEAFF.

The CDR3 DNA follows: TGTGCCATCGGGGAGGGGGATTTGGCTAATGAAAAACTGTTTTTT. Its protein product is CAIGEGDLANEKLFF. The chain employs TRBV10-3 and TRBJ1-4; a weak D match, TRBD1 (6 bases). Germline V CDR1 and CDR2: ENHRY, SYGVKD. The CDR3 runs to 15 residues. V was pared by 8 bases and J by 3 bases, with 16 bases between.

The chain joins TRBV4-1 to TRBJ2-6; D may be TRBD1 or TRBD2 (5 bases each). The CDR3 is made up of 17 amino acids. V was cut by 3 bases and J by 0 bases, with 12 bases left in between. The germline V gene has CDR1 MGHRA and CDR2 YSYEKL. The CDR3 DNA sequence: TGCGCCAGCAGCCATGAGGGACGGAACTCTGGGGCCAACGTCCTGACTTTC. This gives the protein CASSHEGRNSGANVLTF.

This clonotype has only a few counts. V and J are TRBV6-5 and TRBJ2-3, with D perhaps TRBD1 or TRBD2 (5 bases each). The CDR3 spans 18 residues. Germline V CDR1 and CDR2: MNHEY, SVGAGI. The V gene lost 2 bases and the J gene lost 0 bases, with 18 bases spanning the gap. This CDR3 is CASSYPLHGGGSTDTQYF. The CDR3 nucleotides read TGTGCCAGCAGTTACCCCCTCCACGGTGGGGGAAGCACAGATACGCAGTATTTT.

CDR3 sequence (DNA): TGTGCCATCAGTACGGACAGGGAATGGACTGAAGCTTTCTTT. Translation gives CAISTDREWTEAFF. V and J are TRBV10-3 and TRBJ1-1; 8 bases match TRBD1. V lost 5 bases, J lost 5 bases, and 7 bases stayed unmatched. The V gene's germline CDR1 is ENHRY and CDR2 SYGVKD. The CDR3 spans 14 residues.

There are a few counts of this clonotype. The rearrangement joins TRBV20-1 to TRBJ2-3; D is ambiguous. Germline CDR1 reads DFQATT; CDR2 reads SNEGSKA (reference sequence). The CDR3 has 15 amino acids. V was clipped by 4 bases and J by 1 base, with 15 bases between them. The CDR3 nucleotides read TGCAGTGCTACCTCACCCCAGAGAGGCACAGATACGCAGTATTTT. The encoded protein is CSATSPQRGTDTQYF.

This clonotype was detected a few times. The chain has TRBV6-5 and TRBJ2-7; D may be TRBD1 (6 bases). Germline-derived CDR1 and CDR2 are MNHEY and SVGAGI. The ends were cut back, 0 bases at V and 6 bases at J, with 12 bases in the middle. The CDR3 is 14 amino acids. The CDR3 here is CASSYSPGEGEQYF. In nucleotides, the CDR3 is TGTGCCAGCAGTTACTCGCCAGGGGAAGGCGAGCAGTACTTC.

In this sample, this clonotype turned up a few times. The V and J genes are TRBV20-1 and TRBJ2-1; 11 bases line up with TRBD2. Germline lookup yields CDR1 DFQATT and CDR2 SNEGSKA (reference sequence). The V segment lost 6 bases and the J segment 4 bases; nucleotides outside the gene matches: 5. This CDR3 contains 14 residues. Here the CDR3 DNA reads TGCAGTGCACCAACTAGCGGGGGATACAATGAGCAGTTCTTC. Its protein is CSAPTSGGYNEQFF.

The V call is TRBV12-3 or TRBV12-4, the J call TRBJ2-5; maybe TRBD1 (6 bases). The CDR3 is 14 residues long. V was clipped by 7 bases and J by 3 bases, with 15 bases between them. The DNA for the CDR3 is TGTGCCAGCAAACGGACAGCGGAAGAAGAGACCCAGTACTTC. Translated: CASKRTAEEETQYF.

The rearrangement links TRBV4-1 to TRBJ2-3; 8 positions match TRBD2. This CDR3 spans 14 amino acids. V trimming: 0 bases; J trimming: 5 bases; junction bases outside the gene matches: 1. The germline CDR1 and CDR2 sequences are MGHRA and YSYEKL. The CDR3 nucleotides are TGCGCCAGCAGCCAAGAGACTAGCGAAGATACGCAGTATTTT. This translates into CASSQETSEDTQYF.

V and J are TRBV12-3 or TRBV12-4 and TRBJ2-5; the match to TRBD1 covers 10 bases. This CDR3 has 14 amino acids. J gave up 5 bases and V 6 bases, and 6 bases lay outside the gene matches. The CDR3 coding sequence is TGTGCCAGCAGACCGACAGGGGGCTTGGAGACCCAGTACTTC. Its protein is CASRPTGGLETQYF.

As to this clonotype: It may be a read error: a sequence one base away is much more abundant. The V and J genes are TRBV12-3 or TRBV12-4 and TRBJ2-2; D call uncertain. CDR3 size: 13 residues. The V end lost 0 bases, the J end lost 9 bases, and 8 bases lay between the germline ends. The CDR3: CASSLARTRELFF. CDR3 DNA sequence: TGTGCCAGCAGTTTAGCGCGGACCCGGGAGCTGTTTTTT.

The rearrangement uses TRBV12-3 or TRBV12-4 and TRBJ1-1; D possibly corresponds to TRBD1 (5 bases). The V gene lost 6 bases and the J gene lost 4 bases, with 15 bases spanning the gap. The CDR3 extends over 14 amino acids. The CDR3 bases are TGTGCCAGCAGGTACCAAAGCGGGGGCACTGAAGCTTTCTTT. It is translated as CASRYQSGGTEAFF.

The chain joins TRBV7-2 to TRBJ2-5; 9 bases are a match to TRBD2. The CDR3 contains 14 residues. CDR1 SGHTA and CDR2 FQGNSA come from the germline V gene. J gave up 4 bases and V 3 bases, and 3 bases lay outside the gene matches. CDR3 coding DNA: TGTGCCAGCAGCTTCAGGCGGGGGGGAGAGACCCAGTACTTC. Protein product: CASSFRRGGETQYF.

A few counts support this clonotype. The chain is built from TRBV6-5 and TRBJ1-4, with a tentative D call TRBD1 (5 bases). Trimming took off 0 bases at V and 4 bases at J, with 9 bases between the two ends. The CDR3 is 15 amino acids. Germline-derived CDR1 and CDR2 are MNHEY and SVGAGI. The CDR3 loop reads CASSYSRQINEKLFF. The CDR3 bases are TGTGCCAGCAGTTACTCACGACAGATTAATGAAAAACTGTTTTTT.

This clonotype was observed a few times. The chain uses TRBV20-1 and TRBJ1-1; 8 bases are shared with TRBD1. From germline, CDR1 is DFQATT and CDR2 SNEGSKA (reference sequence). This CDR3 spans 15 amino acids. The J segment lost 3 bases and the V segment lost 0 bases, leaving 6 bases of the junction unmatched. The CDR3 is CSAREQGAWDTEAFF. CDR3 coding DNA: TGCAGTGCTAGAGAGCAGGGGGCTTGGGACACTGAAGCTTTCTTT.